The rows below give T cell receptor beta chains drawn from one sample of a study of cytomegalovirus exposure and HLA in healthy donors. Here immunoSEQ multiplex PCR was the method, and the copy in TCRdb shows in-frame clones only, minus some. The sample includes under 150,000 clones, around 70% of them seen just once. Sequencing was carried out using PBMCs. The source is a woman aged 40 to 55 in good health and CMV-seropositive. Each CDR3 is given with its conserved first and last residue. The D gene is left open where the match is weak. Rows give clone size only sometimes, using once, few, many, or a class for an expanded clone.

J: TRBJ2-7; V: TRBV2; D: .; size: few; CDR3: CARGQNYEQYF
J: TRBJ2-1; V: TRBV14; D: .; size: .; CDR3: CASSRSSIYEQFF
J: TRBJ2-1; V: TRBV15; D: .; size: .; CDR3: CATSRALSSSYNEQFF
J: TRBJ1-2; V: TRBV21-1; D: .; size: .; CDR3: CASRLPTENYGYTF
J: TRBJ1-4; V: TRBV30; D: .; size: .; CDR3: CAWSPSRTSATNEKLFF
J: TRBJ1-4; V: TRBV7-7; D: .; size: .; CDR3: CASSCESWQGRGDGEKLFF
J: TRBJ1-1; V: TRBV7-9; D: .; size: few; CDR3: CASSPPGVILNTEAFF
J: TRBJ1-1; V: TRBV28; D: TRBD1; size: .; CDR3: CASSLWEGQGAGRRLNTEAFF
J: TRBJ2-1; V: TRBV6-4; D: TRBD1; size: .; CDR3: CASSLQGPPGRDEQFF
J: TRBJ2-2; V: TRBV5-6; D: .; size: once; CDR3: CASSLDRGSTGELFF
J: TRBJ1-1; V: TRBV30; D: TRBD1; size: .; CDR3: CAWGTGQGNTEAFF
J: TRBJ1-2; V: TRBV4-2; D: .; size: .; CDR3: CASSPPETDSLGYTF
J: TRBJ2-1; V: TRBV27; D: TRBD2; size: .; CDR3: CASSISGNPYNEQFF
J: TRBJ1-4; V: TRBV7-8; D: .; size: .; CDR3: CASSFWYGTTTNEKLFF
J: TRBJ1-5; V: TRBV5-5; D: .; size: .; CDR3: CASSLSGGYQPQHF
J: TRBJ1-1; V: TRBV27; D: TRBD1; size: .; CDR3: CASSTGTGVNTEAFF
J: TRBJ1-2; V: TRBV7-9; D: TRBD1; size: .; CDR3: CASSPRTGIKVGGYTF
J: TRBJ1-1; V: TRBV29-1; D: TRBD1; size: once; CDR3: CSVSPQGAGTEAFF
J: TRBJ1-1; V: TRBV6-5; D: .; size: few; CDR3: CASSLTGYTEAFF
J: TRBJ2-7; V: TRBV12-5; D: .; size: few; CDR3: CASAPPGNYEQYF
J: TRBJ1-2; V: TRBV25-1; D: TRBD1; size: .; CDR3: CASTDRVRGYTF
J: TRBJ1-2; V: TRBV14; D: .; size: .; CDR3: CASSQDRRSGGYGYTF
J: TRBJ2-5; V: TRBV7-2; D: .; size: .; CDR3: CASSAGTSQETQYF
J: TRBJ1-1; V: TRBV30; D: TRBD1; size: .; CDR3: CASTIRGRVKDTEAFF
J: TRBJ1-2; V: TRBV6-5; D: TRBD1; size: few; CDR3: CASSRRGQIYGYTF
J: TRBJ2-3; V: TRBV2; D: TRBD2; size: .; CDR3: CASRLRDYPTDTQYF
J: TRBJ2-3; V: TRBV5-1; D: TRBD2; size: .; CDR3: CASSSDSGRRATDTQYF
J: TRBJ1-2; V: TRBV19; D: TRBD1; size: .; CDR3: CASSIDPRTGGKYGYTF
J: TRBJ1-2; V: TRBV19; D: .; size: .; CDR3: CASSIGPPINYGYTF
J: TRBJ2-3; V: TRBV11-2; D: .; size: .; CDR3: CASSPHGGVATDTQYF
J: TRBJ2-1; V: TRBV9; D: TRBD2; size: .; CDR3: CASSSRLAGYYNEQFF
J: TRBJ2-2; V: TRBV9; D: TRBD2; size: .; CDR3: CASSVGAGVVTGELFF
J: TRBJ2-1; V: TRBV5-1; D: .; size: .; CDR3: CASSLDRNNEQFF
J: TRBJ1-1; V: TRBV5-1; D: .; size: .; CDR3: CASSPQPGQGNTEAFF
J: TRBJ2-1; V: TRBV7-9; D: TRBD2; size: .; CDR3: CASSLELAGDNEQFF
J: TRBJ1-1; V: TRBV9; D: .; size: few; CDR3: CASSVVAGNMGTEAFF
J: TRBJ2-3; V: TRBV7-2; D: .; size: few; CDR3: CASSLRGGDTQYF
J: TRBJ1-2; V: TRBV19; D: .; size: few; CDR3: CASHSGRAYGYTF
J: TRBJ1-2; V: TRBV28; D: .; size: .; CDR3: CASSLSLGGYTF
J: TRBJ2-2; V: TRBV5-1; D: TRBD1; size: once; CDR3: CASSPGQLMNTGELFF
J: TRBJ2-1; V: TRBV7-6; D: TRBD1; size: few; CDR3: CASSLATGGNNEQFF
J: TRBJ1-1; V: TRBV11-3; D: .; size: .; CDR3: CASSFYRDTEAFF
J: TRBJ2-7; V: TRBV5-1; D: TRBD2; size: .; CDR3: CASSLAGFSGWEQYF
J: TRBJ1-5; V: TRBV15; D: .; size: .; CDR3: CATSRGPRDQPQHF
J: TRBJ1-4; V: TRBV5-1; D: .; size: once; CDR3: CASSPGRGDNEKLFF
J: TRBJ2-5; V: TRBV11-3; D: .; size: .; CDR3: CASSSQGTQYF
J: TRBJ1-2; V: TRBV7-9; D: .; size: .; CDR3: CSSSLGGVEINYGYTF
J: TRBJ2-1; V: TRBV7-9; D: TRBD2; size: .; CDR3: CASSLTSGRENEQFF
J: TRBJ2-1; V: TRBV6-5; D: .; size: .; CDR3: CASSYDRHNEQFF
J: TRBJ1-2; V: TRBV9; D: .; size: .; CDR3: CASSLRDIGNYGYTF
J: TRBJ1-2; V: TRBV27; D: TRBD1; size: .; CDR3: CASSEQGRGGYTF
J: TRBJ2-5; V: TRBV27; D: .; size: .; CDR3: CASSLSGQGGETQYF
J: TRBJ2-7; V: TRBV7-9; D: .; size: .; CDR3: CASSLDSLSPNF
J: TRBJ1-5; V: TRBV19; D: TRBD1; size: .; CDR3: CASRRTGDNQPQHF
J: TRBJ1-1; V: TRBV6-5; D: .; size: .; CDR3: CASSLDRNLEAFF